This is a list of T cell receptor beta chains from one sample in a study of blood T cell repertoires in COVID-19. Repertoires were generated with immunoSEQ multiplex PCR, while TCRdb's copy carries only in-frame clones and drops some. The table has approximately 82,000 clones, about 89% seen once. The sample comprised peripheral blood. All receptors come from a man in his 70s with active or convalescent COVID-19. The CDR3 runs from the conserved cysteine through the conserved F or W. The D gene is left open where the match is weak. Clone size is not always given. Where it is, it says once, few, many or a class for expanded clones.

J gene: TRBJ2-1; V gene: TRBV30; clone size: -; D gene: -; CDR3 length: 13; CDR3 protein: CAWSVVRDTKQFF; CDR3 DNA: TGTGCCTGGAGCGTCGTCCGGGACACCAAGCAGTTCTTC
J gene: TRBJ2-1; V gene: TRBV19; clone size: -; D gene: TRBD2; CDR3 length: 13; CDR3 protein: CASSLLAGDEQFF; CDR3 DNA: TGTGCCAGTAGTCTACTAGCGGGAGACGAGCAGTTCTTC
J gene: TRBJ2-3; V gene: TRBV7-3; clone size: -; D gene: TRBD2; CDR3 length: 24; CDR3 protein: CASSLTGPTSGRARIRFSGDTQYF; CDR3 DNA: TGTGCCAGCAGCTTAACGGGTCCGACTAGCGGGAGGGCCAGAATTCGCTTTTCGGGAGATACGCAGTATTTT
J gene: TRBJ2-7; V gene: TRBV28; clone size: -; D gene: -; CDR3 length: 15; CDR3 protein: CASSSQGFGGYEQYF; CDR3 DNA: TGTGCCAGCAGTTCACAGGGTTTTGGCGGCTACGAGCAGTACTTC
J gene: TRBJ1-4; V gene: TRBV5-6; clone size: -; D gene: TRBD1; CDR3 length: 15; CDR3 protein: CASSWTGTGGGKLFF; CDR3 DNA: TGTGCCAGCAGCTGGACCGGGACAGGGGGCGGAAAACTGTTTTTT
J gene: TRBJ1-2; V gene: TRBV5-6; clone size: -; D gene: -; CDR3 length: 14; CDR3 protein: CASSRPQGYVGYTF; CDR3 DNA: TGTGCCAGCAGCCGACCACAGGGATACGTAGGCTACACCTTC
J gene: TRBJ1-2; V gene: TRBV27; clone size: -; D gene: -; CDR3 length: 14; CDR3 protein: CASSYGGMGYGYTF; CDR3 DNA: TGTGCCAGCAGTTACGGCGGAATGGGCTATGGCTACACCTTC
J gene: TRBJ1-3; V gene: TRBV28; clone size: once; D gene: TRBD1; CDR3 length: 16; CDR3 protein: CASSLGRGSSGNTIYF; CDR3 DNA: TGTGCCAGCAGTTTGGGCAGGGGGTCTTCTGGAAACACCATATATTTT
J gene: TRBJ1-6; V gene: TRBV6-5; clone size: few; D gene: TRBD1; CDR3 length: 15; CDR3 protein: CASSYQGGLDMALHF; CDR3 DNA: TGTGCCAGCAGTTACCAGGGGGGATTGGATATGGCCCTCCACTTT
J gene: TRBJ2-7; V gene: TRBV4-1; clone size: -; D gene: TRBD1; CDR3 length: 18; CDR3 protein: CASSQLPPGTGNIYEQYF; CDR3 DNA: TGCGCCAGCAGCCAATTACCACCCGGGACAGGGAATATTTACGAGCAGTACTTC
J gene: TRBJ2-7; V gene: TRBV12-3/TRBV12-4; clone size: -; D gene: -; CDR3 length: 13; CDR3 protein: CASSSRGIYEQYF; CDR3 DNA: TGTGCCAGCAGTTCTCGAGGGATATACGAGCAGTACTTC
J gene: TRBJ2-1; V gene: TRBV5-1; clone size: -; D gene: TRBD2; CDR3 length: 13; CDR3 protein: CASSTGLAQNPFF; CDR3 DNA: TGCGCCAGCAGCACGGGACTAGCCCAAAACCCGTTCTTC
J gene: TRBJ2-1; V gene: TRBV5-1; clone size: -; D gene: TRBD1; CDR3 length: 14; CDR3 protein: CASSFGQVEGEQFF; CDR3 DNA: TGCGCCAGCAGCTTCGGACAGGTGGAAGGGGAGCAGTTCTTC
J gene: TRBJ2-3; V gene: TRBV4-2; clone size: -; D gene: TRBD2; CDR3 length: 16; CDR3 protein: CASSQTVAGGTDTQYF; CDR3 DNA: TGTGCCAGCAGCCAGACTGTAGCGGGAGGCACAGATACGCAGTATTTT
J gene: TRBJ1-2; V gene: TRBV10-3; clone size: once; D gene: -; CDR3 length: 11; CDR3 protein: CAISEQGGYTF; CDR3 DNA: TGTGCCATCAGTGAACAGGGTGGCTACACCTTC
J gene: TRBJ1-3; V gene: TRBV19; clone size: -; D gene: TRBD1; CDR3 length: 14; CDR3 protein: CATSPTGSGNTIYF; CDR3 DNA: TGTGCCACCTCGCCGACAGGGTCGGGAAACACCATATATTTT
J gene: TRBJ1-1; V gene: TRBV28; clone size: -; D gene: -; CDR3 length: 13; CDR3 protein: CASKQGGTGEAFF; CDR3 DNA: TGTGCCAGCAAACAGGGAGGGACGGGTGAAGCTTTCTTT
J gene: TRBJ2-3; V gene: TRBV27; clone size: -; D gene: TRBD2; CDR3 length: 20; CDR3 protein: CASSRRLLAGFQEHTDTQYF; CDR3 DNA: TGTGCCAGCAGTCGCCGATTGCTAGCGGGCTTTCAAGAACACACAGATACGCAGTATTTT
J gene: TRBJ2-5; V gene: TRBV6-5; clone size: once; D gene: TRBD2; CDR3 length: 15; CDR3 protein: CASSPSGRASETQYF; CDR3 DNA: TGTGCCAGCAGCCCCTCTGGGAGGGCGTCAGAGACCCAGTACTTC
J gene: TRBJ2-7; V gene: TRBV6-1; clone size: -; D gene: TRBD1; CDR3 length: 14; CDR3 protein: CASREGQGAREQYF; CDR3 DNA: TGTGCCAGCAGGGAAGGACAGGGGGCGCGTGAGCAGTACTTC
J gene: TRBJ2-7; V gene: TRBV2; clone size: once; D gene: -; CDR3 length: 14; CDR3 protein: CASSLRANSYEQYF; CDR3 DNA: TGTGCCAGCAGTCTTCGAGCCAACTCCTACGAGCAGTACTTC
J gene: TRBJ1-2; V gene: TRBV4-1; clone size: once; D gene: -; CDR3 length: 18; CDR3 protein: CASSQDIGGRGLNYGYTF; CDR3 DNA: TGCGCCAGCAGCCAAGATATAGGGGGTAGGGGCTTGAACTATGGCTACACCTTC
J gene: TRBJ2-1; V gene: TRBV28; clone size: -; D gene: -; CDR3 length: 15; CDR3 protein: CASSSQGNSYNEQFF; CDR3 DNA: TGTGCCAGCAGTTCACAGGGCAACTCCTACAATGAGCAGTTCTTC
J gene: TRBJ1-5; V gene: TRBV3-1/TRBV3-2; clone size: -; D gene: -; CDR3 length: 15; CDR3 protein: CASSQGASGNQPQHF; CDR3 DNA: TGTGCCAGCAGCCAAGGTGCGTCGGGCAATCAGCCCCAGCATTTT
J gene: TRBJ2-3; V gene: TRBV18; clone size: -; D gene: -; CDR3 length: 14; CDR3 protein: CASSLGLDSDTQYF; CDR3 DNA: TGTGCCAGCTCACTCGGGCTCGACAGTGATACGCAGTATTTT
J gene: TRBJ2-3; V gene: TRBV3-1/TRBV3-2; clone size: -; D gene: -; CDR3 length: 16; CDR3 protein: CASSQVRSSGADTQYF; CDR3 DNA: TGTGCCAGCAGCCAAGTGCGGAGTAGTGGCGCAGATACGCAGTATTTT
J gene: TRBJ2-5; V gene: TRBV30; clone size: -; D gene: -; CDR3 length: 15; CDR3 protein: CAWSDDPTGAETQYF; CDR3 DNA: TGTGCCTGGAGCGACGACCCGACAGGCGCGGAGACCCAGTACTTC
J gene: TRBJ2-1; V gene: TRBV30; clone size: -; D gene: TRBD2; CDR3 length: 15; CDR3 protein: CALEGGRAKYNEQFF; CDR3 DNA: TGTGCCTTAGAAGGAGGGAGGGCAAAATACAATGAGCAGTTCTTC
J gene: TRBJ1-1; V gene: TRBV6-2/TRBV6-3; clone size: -; D gene: -; CDR3 length: 16; CDR3 protein: CASSYRTGRADTEAFF; CDR3 DNA: TGTGCCAGCAGTTACCGTACGGGGAGGGCGGACACTGAAGCTTTCTTT
J gene: TRBJ2-2; V gene: TRBV9; clone size: -; D gene: TRBD1; CDR3 length: 14; CDR3 protein: CASSAGQGSGELFF; CDR3 DNA: TGTGCCAGCAGCGCCGGACAGGGATCCGGGGAGCTGTTTTTT
J gene: TRBJ2-1; V gene: TRBV19; clone size: -; D gene: -; CDR3 length: 14; CDR3 protein: CASSIGSSYNEQFF; CDR3 DNA: TGTGCCAGTAGTATAGGGAGCTCCTACAATGAGCAGTTCTTC
J gene: TRBJ2-1; V gene: TRBV29-1; clone size: -; D gene: TRBD2; CDR3 length: 13; CDR3 protein: CSVSAGGGSSQFF; CDR3 DNA: TGCAGCGTTTCCGCGGGAGGCGGGAGTTCGCAGTTCTTC
J gene: TRBJ2-5; V gene: TRBV6-5; clone size: -; D gene: -; CDR3 length: 14; CDR3 protein: CASSTTGIQETQYF; CDR3 DNA: TGTGCCAGCAGCACGACCGGGATCCAAGAGACCCAGTACTTC